The present TCR beta chain was sequenced within a study of T cell repertoires in cytomegalovirus infection. Study summary: As its CMV epitopes, the study selected recently identified HLA-C-restricted and well-studied HLA-B-restricted targets.

On this clonotype: The antigen remains undetermined.

TCRdb itself ran the reads through MiXCR, one entry per CDR3 protein. The table lists about 770,000 distinct CDR3 sequences, 25% to 30% of them singletons. The study, taken as a whole, reports: Summed frequency of shared TCR beta families picked out CMV carriers who also had the relevant HLA.

V shed 2 bases and J 4 bases; nucleotides not matched to a gene: 11. Germline V gene data show CDR1 as LGHNA and CDR2 as YNFKEQ. This CDR3 spans 17 amino acids. The chain carries TRBV4-2 and TRBJ2-1, with 7 bases matching TRBD1. The receptor's source is a human donor in good health (CMV status not recorded). Some clones in this sample may be carry-over from other donors' samples. The material was cultured CD8+ T cells from PBMCs, obtained from culture after CMV antigen stimulation. CDR3 sequence: CASSQHEQGPSYNEQFF. The CDR3, as DNA: TGTGCCAGCAGCCAACACGAACAGGGGCCCTCTTACAATGAGCAGTTCTTC.